Sequencing of this T cell receptor beta chain was carried out in a study of OX40 agonist ivuxolimab in advanced cancers. Study-level information: Ivuxolimab, an agonist antibody against OX40 (CD134), was given to patients.

The assay was immunoSEQ multiplex PCR, and TCRdb's table has in-frame clones only and misses some. The sample shows tens of thousands of clones, around 87% of them seen only once. Findings of the study overall: Nonresponders included some who also had low normalized T-cell clonal expansion.

Germline loops: CDR1 SGHNT, CDR2 YENEEA. This CDR3 has 17 residues. V gave up 5 bases and J gave up 6 bases, with 22 bases separating them. On this clone: The antigen is undetermined.

This material consisted of CD4+ or CD8+ T cells sorted from blood, taken in a trial of the OX40 agonist ivuxolimab. This TCR was sampled from an adult with an advanced solid tumor such as melanoma, head and neck, liver or kidney cancer. The rearrangement joins TRBV11-3 to TRBJ2-2; D possibly corresponds to TRBD2 (5 bases). The CDR3 DNA reads as TGTGCCAGCAGCCTCAATAGGGCGACTGTGAGGGCCGGGGAGCTGTTTTTT. It specifies CASSLNRATVRAGELFF. The variable domain in full, completed from reference TRBV11-3 and TRBJ2-2, reads EAGVVQSPRYKIIEKKQPVAFWCNPISGHNTLYWYLQNLGQGPELLIRYENEEAVDDSQLPKDRFSAERLKGVDSTLKIQPAELGDSAVYLCASSLNRATVRAGELFFGEGSRLTVL.